This T cell receptor beta chain was found in a study of blood T cell repertoires in COVID-19. Study-level information: The United States, Italy and Spain supplied acute and convalescent COVID-19 samples.

TCRdb's table, derived via immunoSEQ multiplex PCR, lists solely in-frame clones and lacks some. The sample has 100,000 or so clones; roughly four fifths are singletons. Germline-derived CDR1 and CDR2 are SGHVS and FQNEAQ. J lost 3 bases, V lost 1 base, and 5 bases had no gene match. The CDR3 extends over 16 amino acids. Sequencing was performed on peripheral blood. The TCR comes from a man over 45 with active or convalescent COVID-19. The chain has TRBV7-8 and TRBJ2-7; 11 bases line up with TRBD1. CDR3 in DNA: TGTGCCAGCAGCTTAGGGGACAGGGGGAATGGCTACGAGCAGTACGTC. Amino acid sequence: CASSLGDRGNGYEQYV.